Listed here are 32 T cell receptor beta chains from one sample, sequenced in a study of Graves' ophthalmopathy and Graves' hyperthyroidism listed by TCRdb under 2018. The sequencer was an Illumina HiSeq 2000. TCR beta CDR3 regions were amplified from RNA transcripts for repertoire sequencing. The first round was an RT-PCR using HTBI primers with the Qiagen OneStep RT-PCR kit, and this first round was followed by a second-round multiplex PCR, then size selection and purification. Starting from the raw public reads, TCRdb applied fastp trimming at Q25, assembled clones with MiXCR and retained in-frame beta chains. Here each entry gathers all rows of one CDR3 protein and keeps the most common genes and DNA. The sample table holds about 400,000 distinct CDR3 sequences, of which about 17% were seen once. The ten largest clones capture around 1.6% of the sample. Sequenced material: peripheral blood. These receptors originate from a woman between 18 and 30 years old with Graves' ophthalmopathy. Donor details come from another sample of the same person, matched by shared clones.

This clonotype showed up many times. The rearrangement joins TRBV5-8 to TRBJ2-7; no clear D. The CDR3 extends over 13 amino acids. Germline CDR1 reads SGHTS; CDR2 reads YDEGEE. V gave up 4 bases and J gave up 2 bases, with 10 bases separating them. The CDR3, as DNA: TGTGCCAGCAGCGAGTTTTCAACCTACGAGCAGTACTTC. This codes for CASSEFSTYEQYF.

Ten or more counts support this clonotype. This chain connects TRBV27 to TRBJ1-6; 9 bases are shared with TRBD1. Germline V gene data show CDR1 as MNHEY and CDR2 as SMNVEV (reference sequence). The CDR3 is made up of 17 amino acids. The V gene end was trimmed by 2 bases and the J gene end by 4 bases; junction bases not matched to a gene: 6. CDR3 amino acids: CASSLVGQGVYNSPLHF. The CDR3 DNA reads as TGTGCCAGCAGTTTAGTGGGACAGGGCGTTTATAATTCACCCCTCCACTTT.

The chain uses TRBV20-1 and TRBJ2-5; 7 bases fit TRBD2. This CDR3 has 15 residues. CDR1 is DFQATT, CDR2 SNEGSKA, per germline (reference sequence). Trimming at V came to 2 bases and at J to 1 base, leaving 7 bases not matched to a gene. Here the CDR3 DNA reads TGCAGTGCTAGATCGGCGGGAGTTCTCCAAGAGACCCAGTACTTC. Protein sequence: CSARSAGVLQETQYF.

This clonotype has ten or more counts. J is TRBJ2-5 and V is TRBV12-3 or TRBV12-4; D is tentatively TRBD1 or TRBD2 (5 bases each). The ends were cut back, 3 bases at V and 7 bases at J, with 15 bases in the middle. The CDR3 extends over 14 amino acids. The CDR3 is CASSFGRERGTQYF. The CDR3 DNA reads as TGTGCCAGCAGTTTTGGCCGCGAGAGGGGGACCCAGTACTTC.

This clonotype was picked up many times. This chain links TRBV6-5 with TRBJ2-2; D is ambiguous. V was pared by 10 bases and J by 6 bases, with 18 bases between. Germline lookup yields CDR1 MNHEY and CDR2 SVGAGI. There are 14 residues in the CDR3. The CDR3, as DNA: TGTGCCACCCAGTTTAGCTTAGGAGCCGGGGAGCTGTTTTTT. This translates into CATQFSLGAGELFF.

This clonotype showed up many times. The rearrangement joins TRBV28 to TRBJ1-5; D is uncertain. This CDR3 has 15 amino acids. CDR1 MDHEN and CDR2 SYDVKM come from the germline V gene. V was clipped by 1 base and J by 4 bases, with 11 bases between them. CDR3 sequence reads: CASSLFSGSNQPQHF. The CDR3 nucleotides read TGTGCCAGCAGTTTATTCAGCGGGAGTAATCAGCCCCAGCATTTT. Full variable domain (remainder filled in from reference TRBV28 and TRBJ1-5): DVKVTQSSRYLVKRTGEKVFLECVQDMDHENMFWYRQDPGLGLRLIYFSYDVKMKEKGDIPEGYSVSREKKERFSLILESASTNQTSMYLCASSLFSGSNQPQHFGDGTRLSIL.

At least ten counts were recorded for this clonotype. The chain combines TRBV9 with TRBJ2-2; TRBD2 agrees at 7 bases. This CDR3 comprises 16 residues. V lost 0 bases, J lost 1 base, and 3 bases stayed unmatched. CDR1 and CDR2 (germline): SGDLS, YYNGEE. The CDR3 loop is CASSVVGRVNTGELFF. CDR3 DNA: TGTGCCAGCAGCGTAGTAGGGAGGGTGAACACCGGGGAGCTGTTTTTT.

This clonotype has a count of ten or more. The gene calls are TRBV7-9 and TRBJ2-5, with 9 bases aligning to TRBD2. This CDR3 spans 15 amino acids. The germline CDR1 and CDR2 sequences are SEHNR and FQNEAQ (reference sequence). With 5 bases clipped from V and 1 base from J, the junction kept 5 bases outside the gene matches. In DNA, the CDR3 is TGTGCCAGCAGCCCAGCGGGGGGCACCCAAGAGACCCAGTACTTC. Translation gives CASSPAGGTQETQYF.

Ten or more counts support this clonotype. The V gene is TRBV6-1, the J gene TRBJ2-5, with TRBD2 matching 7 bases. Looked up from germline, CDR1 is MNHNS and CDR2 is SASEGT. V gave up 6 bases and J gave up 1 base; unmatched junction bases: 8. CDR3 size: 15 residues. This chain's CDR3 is CASRQLAWGQETQYF. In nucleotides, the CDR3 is TGTGCCAGCAGACAACTAGCGTGGGGCCAAGAGACCCAGTACTTC.

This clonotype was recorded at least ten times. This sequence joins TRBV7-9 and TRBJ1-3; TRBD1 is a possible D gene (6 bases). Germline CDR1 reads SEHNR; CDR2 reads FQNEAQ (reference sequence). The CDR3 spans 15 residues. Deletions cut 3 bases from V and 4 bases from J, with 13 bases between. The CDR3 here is CASSFGQGSGNTIYF. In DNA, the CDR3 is TGTGCCAGCAGCTTTGGGCAGGGGAGCGGAAACACCATATATTTT. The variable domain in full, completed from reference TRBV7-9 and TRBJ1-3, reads DTGVSQNPRHKITKRGQNVTFRCDPISEHNRLYWYRQTLGQGPEFLTYFQNEAQLEKSRLLSDRFSAERPKGSFSTLEIQRTEQGDSAMYLCASSFGQGSGNTIYFGEGSWLTVV.

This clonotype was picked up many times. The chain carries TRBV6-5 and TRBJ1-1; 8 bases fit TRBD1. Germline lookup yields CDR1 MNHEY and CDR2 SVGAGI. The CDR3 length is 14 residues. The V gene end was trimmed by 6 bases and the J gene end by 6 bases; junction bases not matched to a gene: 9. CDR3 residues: CASRLQGEVAEAFF. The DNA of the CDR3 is TGTGCCAGCAGGTTACAGGGGGAAGTCGCTGAAGCTTTCTTT.

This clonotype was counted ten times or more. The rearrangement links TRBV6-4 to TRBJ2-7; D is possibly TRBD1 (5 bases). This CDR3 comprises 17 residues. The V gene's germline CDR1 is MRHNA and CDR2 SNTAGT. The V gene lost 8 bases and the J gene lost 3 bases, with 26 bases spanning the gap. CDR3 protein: CASGNPPFTQALYEQYF. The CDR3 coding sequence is TGTGCCAGCGGTAATCCCCCCTTTACACAGGCCCTCTACGAGCAGTACTTC.

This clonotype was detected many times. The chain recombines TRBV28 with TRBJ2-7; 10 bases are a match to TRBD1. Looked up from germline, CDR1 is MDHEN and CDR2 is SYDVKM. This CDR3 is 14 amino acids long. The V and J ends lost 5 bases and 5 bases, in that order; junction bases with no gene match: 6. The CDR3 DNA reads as TGTGCCAGCAGTCCCGGGACAGGGGCGAACGAGCAGTACTTC. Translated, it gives CASSPGTGANEQYF.

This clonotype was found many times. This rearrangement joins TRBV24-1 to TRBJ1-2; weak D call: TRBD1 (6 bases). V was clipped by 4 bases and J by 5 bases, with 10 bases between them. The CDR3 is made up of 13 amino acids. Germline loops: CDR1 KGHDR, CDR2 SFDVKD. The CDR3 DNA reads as TGTGCCACCAGTGACAGTGGACAGTATGGCTACACCTTC. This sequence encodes CATSDSGQYGYTF.

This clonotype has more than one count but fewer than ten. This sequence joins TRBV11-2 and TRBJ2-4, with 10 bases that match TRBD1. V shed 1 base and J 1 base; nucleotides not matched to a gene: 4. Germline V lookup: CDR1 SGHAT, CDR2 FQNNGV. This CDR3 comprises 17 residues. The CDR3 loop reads CASSLGTGGVAKNIQYF. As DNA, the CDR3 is TGTGCCAGCAGCTTAGGGACAGGGGGGGTTGCCAAAAACATTCAGTACTTC.

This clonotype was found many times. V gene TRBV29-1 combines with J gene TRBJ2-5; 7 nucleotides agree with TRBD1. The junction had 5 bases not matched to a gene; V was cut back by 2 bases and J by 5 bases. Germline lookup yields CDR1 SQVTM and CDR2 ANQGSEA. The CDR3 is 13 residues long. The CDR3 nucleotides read TGCAGCGTTGAACCCGACAGGGATGAGACCCAGTACTTC. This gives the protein CSVEPDRDETQYF.

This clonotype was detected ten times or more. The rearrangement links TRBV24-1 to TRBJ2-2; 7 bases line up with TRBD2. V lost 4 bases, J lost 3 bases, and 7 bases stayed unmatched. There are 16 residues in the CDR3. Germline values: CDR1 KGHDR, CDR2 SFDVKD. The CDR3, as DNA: TGTGCCACCAGTGAATCGGGACTAAAAGACACCGGGGAGCTGTTTTTT. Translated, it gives CATSESGLKDTGELFF.

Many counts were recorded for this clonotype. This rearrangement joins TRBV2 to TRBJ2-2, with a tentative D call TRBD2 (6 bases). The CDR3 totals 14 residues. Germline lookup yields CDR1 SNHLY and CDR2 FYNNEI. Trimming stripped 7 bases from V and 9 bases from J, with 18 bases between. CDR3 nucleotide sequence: TGTGCCAGCAAGGTTACGGGGGTGGCCCGGGAGCTGTTTTTT. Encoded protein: CASKVTGVARELFF.

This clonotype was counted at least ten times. CDR3 residues: CASSLGSPPYEQYF. The CDR3, as DNA: TGTGCCAGCAGCCTAGGGTCTCCCCCCTACGAGCAGTACTTC. The chain has TRBV7-6 and TRBJ2-7; D is ambiguous. V shed 5 bases and J shed 2 bases, with 13 bases lying between them. Germline CDR1 reads SGHVS; CDR2 reads FNYEAQ. This CDR3 has 14 amino acids.

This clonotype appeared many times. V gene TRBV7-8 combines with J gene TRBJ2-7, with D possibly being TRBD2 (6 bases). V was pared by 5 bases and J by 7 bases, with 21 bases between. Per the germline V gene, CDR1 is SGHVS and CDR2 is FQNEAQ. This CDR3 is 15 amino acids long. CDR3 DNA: TGTGCCAGCAGCCCCCCCGGGACTCTTGTGAGGGAGCAGTACTTC. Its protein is CASSPPGTLVREQYF.

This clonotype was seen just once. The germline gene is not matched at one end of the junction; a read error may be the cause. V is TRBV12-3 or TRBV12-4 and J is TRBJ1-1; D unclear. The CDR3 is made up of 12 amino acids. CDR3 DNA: TGTGCCAGCAGTCGCGGCTTGTCAAAAGCTCTCTTT. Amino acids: CASSRGLSKALF.

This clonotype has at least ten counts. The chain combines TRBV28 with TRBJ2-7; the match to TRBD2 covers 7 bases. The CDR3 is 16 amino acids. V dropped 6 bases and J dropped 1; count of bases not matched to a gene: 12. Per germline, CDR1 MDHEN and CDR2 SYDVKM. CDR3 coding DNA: TGTGCCAGCAGCTTGGTCCCCGGGGAGGGTTCCTACGAGCAGTACTTC. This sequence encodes CASSLVPGEGSYEQYF. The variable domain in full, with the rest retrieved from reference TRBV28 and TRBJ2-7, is DVKVTQSSRYLVKRTGEKVFLECVQDMDHENMFWYRQDPGLGLRLIYFSYDVKMKEKGDIPEGYSVSREKKERFSLILESASTNQTSMYLCASSLVPGEGSYEQYFGPGTRLTVT.

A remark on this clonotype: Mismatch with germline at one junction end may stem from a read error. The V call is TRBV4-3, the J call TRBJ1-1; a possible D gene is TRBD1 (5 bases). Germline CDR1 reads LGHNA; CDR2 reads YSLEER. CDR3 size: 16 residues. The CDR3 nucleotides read TGCGCCGGCAGCCTCACATGGGACGCCGGTAACACTGAAGCTTTCTTT. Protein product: CAGSLTWDAGNTEAFF.

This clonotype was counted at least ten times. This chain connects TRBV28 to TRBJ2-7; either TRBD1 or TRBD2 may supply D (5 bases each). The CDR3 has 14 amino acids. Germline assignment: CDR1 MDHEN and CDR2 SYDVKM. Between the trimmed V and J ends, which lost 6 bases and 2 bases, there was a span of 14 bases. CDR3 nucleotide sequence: TGTGCCAGCAGGCCGCCGGGACCCCCCTACGAGCAGTACTTC. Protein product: CASRPPGPPYEQYF.

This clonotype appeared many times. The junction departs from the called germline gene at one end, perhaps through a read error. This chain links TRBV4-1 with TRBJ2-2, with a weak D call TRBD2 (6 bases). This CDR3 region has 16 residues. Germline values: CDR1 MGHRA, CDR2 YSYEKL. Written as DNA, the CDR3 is TGCGCCAGCAGCCAAGTCGTGACTAGGGCCCCCGGGGCGCTGTTTTTT. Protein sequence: CASSQVVTRAPGALFF.

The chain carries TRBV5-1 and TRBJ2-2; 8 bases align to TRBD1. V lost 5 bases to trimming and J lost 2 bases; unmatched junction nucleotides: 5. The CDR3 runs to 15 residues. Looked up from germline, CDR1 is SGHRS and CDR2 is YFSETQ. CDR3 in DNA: TGCGCCAGCAGTGCAGGGGGCGCCAACACCGGGGAGCTGTTTTTT. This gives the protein CASSAGGANTGELFF.

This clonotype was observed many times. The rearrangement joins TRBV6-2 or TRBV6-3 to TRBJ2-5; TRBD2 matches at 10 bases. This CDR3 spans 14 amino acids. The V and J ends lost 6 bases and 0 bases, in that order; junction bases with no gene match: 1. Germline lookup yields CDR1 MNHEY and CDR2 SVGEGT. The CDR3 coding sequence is TGTGCCAGCAGAGGACTAGCGGACCAAGAGACCCAGTACTTC. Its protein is CASRGLADQETQYF.

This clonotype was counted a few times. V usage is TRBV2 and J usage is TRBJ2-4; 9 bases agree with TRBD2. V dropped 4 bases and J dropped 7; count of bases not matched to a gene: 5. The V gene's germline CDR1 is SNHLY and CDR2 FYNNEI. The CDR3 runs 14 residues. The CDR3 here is CASSARLAANIQYF. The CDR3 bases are TGTGCCAGCAGTGCCCGACTAGCGGCGAACATTCAGTACTTC. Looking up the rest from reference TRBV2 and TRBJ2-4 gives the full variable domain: EPEVTQTPSHQVTQMGQEVILRCVPISNHLYFYWYRQILGQKVEFLVSFYNNEISEKSEIFDDQFSVERPDGSNFTLKIRSTKLEDSAMYFCASSARLAANIQYFGAGTRLSVL.

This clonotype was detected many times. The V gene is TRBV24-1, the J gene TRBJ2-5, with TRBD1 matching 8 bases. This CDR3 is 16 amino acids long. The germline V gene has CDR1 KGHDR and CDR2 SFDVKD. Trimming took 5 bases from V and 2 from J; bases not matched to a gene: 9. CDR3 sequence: CATSALDRGSQETQYF. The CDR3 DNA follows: TGTGCCACCAGTGCCCTCGACAGGGGATCACAAGAGACCCAGTACTTC.

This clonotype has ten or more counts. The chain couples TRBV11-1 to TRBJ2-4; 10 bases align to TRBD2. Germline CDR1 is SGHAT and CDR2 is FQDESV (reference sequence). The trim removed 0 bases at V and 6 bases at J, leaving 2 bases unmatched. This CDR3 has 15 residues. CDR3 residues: CASSLARTSGNIQYF. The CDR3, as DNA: TGTGCCAGCAGCTTAGCCCGGACTAGCGGAAACATTCAGTACTTC.

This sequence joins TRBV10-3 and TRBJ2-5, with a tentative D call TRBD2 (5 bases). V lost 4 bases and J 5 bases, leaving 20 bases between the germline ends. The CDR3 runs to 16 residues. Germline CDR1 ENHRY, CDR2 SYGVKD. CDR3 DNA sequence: TGTGCCATCAGTGGTCAGGCGGACGGGGTTGGGGAGACCCAGTACTTC. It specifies CAISGQADGVGETQYF.

The CDR3 DNA reads as TGTGCCAGCAGCTCCTCTGCGGGGGTACGCACCGGGGAGCTGTTTTTT. Protein: CASSSSAGVRTGELFF. The V call is TRBV7-3, the J call TRBJ2-2; 7 nucleotides align to TRBD2. The V and J ends lost 4 bases and 4 bases, in that order; junction bases with no gene match: 9. This CDR3 is built from 16 residues. Germline V CDR1 and CDR2: SGHTA, FQGTGA. The full variable domain, rest sourced from reference TRBV7-3 and TRBJ2-2, is GAGVSQTPSNKVTEKGKYVELRCDPISGHTALYWYRQSLGQGPEFLIYFQGTGAADDSGLPNDRFFAVRPEGSVSTLKIQRTERGDSAVYLCASSSSAGVRTGELFFGEGSRLTVL.